This T cell receptor (beta chain) originates from a study of Ad26.COV2.S vaccination and SARS-CoV-2 variants. Study-wide results and caveats: Vaccinees showed greater spike-specific TCR breadth than placebo recipients.

Noted treatment: 15 to 20 received Ad26.COV2.S at low or high dose, single or two shots; about 5 received placebo; per-sample allocation not given. On day 63 after the first injection, vaccine and placebo recipients gave samples. Repertoires were generated with immunoSEQ multiplex PCR, while TCRdb's copy carries only in-frame clones and drops some. The sample lists roughly 320,000 clones; about 82% were seen once. V was trimmed by 3 bases and J by 1 base, leaving 15 bases between them. Germline-derived CDR1 and CDR2 are DFQATT and SNEGSKA (reference sequence). The CDR3 consists of 15 residues. Regarding this clone: Its antigen is unknown.

Sequences were derived from peripheral blood, sampled in a trial of Ad26.COV2.S vaccine versus placebo. The rearrangement uses TRBV20-1 and TRBJ2-5, with D maybe TRBD2 (5 bases). The TCR sequence derives from a person between 18 and 60 years old who received the Ad26.COV2.S COVID-19 vaccine or a placebo. CDR3 bases: TGCAGTGCTAGTGGAATAGCTGGAGGCCAAGAGACCCAGTACTTC. Translated, it gives CSASGIAGGQETQYF.